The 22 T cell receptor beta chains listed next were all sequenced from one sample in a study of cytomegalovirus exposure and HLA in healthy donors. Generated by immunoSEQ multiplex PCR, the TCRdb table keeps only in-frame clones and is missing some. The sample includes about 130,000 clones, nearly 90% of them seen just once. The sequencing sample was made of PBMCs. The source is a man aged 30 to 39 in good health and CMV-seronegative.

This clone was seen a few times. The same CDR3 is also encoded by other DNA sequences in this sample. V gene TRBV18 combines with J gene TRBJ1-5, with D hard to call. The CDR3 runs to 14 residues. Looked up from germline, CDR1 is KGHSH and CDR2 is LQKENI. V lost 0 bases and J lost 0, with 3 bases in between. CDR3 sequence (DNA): TGTGCCAGCTCACCACCATATAGCAATCAGCCCCAGCATTTT. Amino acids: CASSPPYSNQPQHF. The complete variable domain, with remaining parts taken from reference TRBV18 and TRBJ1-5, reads NAGVMQNPRHLVRRRGQEARLRCSPMKGHSHVYWYRQLPEEGLKFMVYLQKENIIDESGMPKERFSAEFPKEGPSILRIQQVVRGDSAAYFCASSPPYSNQPQHFGDGTRLSIL.

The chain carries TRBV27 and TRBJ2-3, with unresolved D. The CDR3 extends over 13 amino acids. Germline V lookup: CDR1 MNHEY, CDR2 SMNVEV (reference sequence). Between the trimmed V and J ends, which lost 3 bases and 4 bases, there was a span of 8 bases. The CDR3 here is CASSFQAPDTQYF. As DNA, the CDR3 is TGTGCCAGCAGTTTTCAGGCCCCAGATACGCAGTATTTT.

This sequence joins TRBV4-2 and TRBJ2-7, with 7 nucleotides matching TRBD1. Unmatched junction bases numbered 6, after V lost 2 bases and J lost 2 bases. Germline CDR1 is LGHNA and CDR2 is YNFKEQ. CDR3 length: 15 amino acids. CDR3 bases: TGTGCCAGCAGCCAATACTGGGACAGCACCTACGAGCAGTACTTC. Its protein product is CASSQYWDSTYEQYF.

The CDR3 DNA follows: TGTGCCAGCAGTTACGGCGGGGGGTCCAATGAGCAGTTCTTC. It yields the protein CASSYGGGSNEQFF. This chain connects TRBV6-5 to TRBJ2-1, with 8 bases that match TRBD2. The germline V gene has CDR1 MNHEY and CDR2 SVGAGI. The CDR3 sequence is 14 residues long. The J segment lost 6 bases and the V segment lost 2 bases, leaving 3 bases of the junction unmatched.

The CDR3, as DNA: TGTGCCAGCAGCTTGGAACAGGGTATCTACGAGCAGTACTTC. This codes for CASSLEQGIYEQYF. The chain has TRBV5-6 and TRBJ2-7, with D possibly being TRBD1 (6 bases). This CDR3 spans 14 amino acids. Germline V gene data show CDR1 as SGHDT and CDR2 as YYEEEE. V was trimmed by 0 bases and J by 3 bases, leaving 10 bases between them. Looking up the rest from reference TRBV5-6 and TRBJ2-7 gives the full variable domain: DAGVTQSPTHLIKTRGQQVTLRCSPKSGHDTVSWYQQALGQGPQFIFQYYEEEERQRGNFPDRFSGHQFPNYSSELNVNALLLGDSALYLCASSLEQGIYEQYFGPGTRLTVT.

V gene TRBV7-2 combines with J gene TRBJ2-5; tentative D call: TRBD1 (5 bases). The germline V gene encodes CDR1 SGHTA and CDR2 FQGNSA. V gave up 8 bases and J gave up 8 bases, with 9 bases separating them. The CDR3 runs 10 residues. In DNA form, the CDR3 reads TGTGCCAGCGGGGCTGGTACCCAGTACTTC. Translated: CASGAGTQYF.

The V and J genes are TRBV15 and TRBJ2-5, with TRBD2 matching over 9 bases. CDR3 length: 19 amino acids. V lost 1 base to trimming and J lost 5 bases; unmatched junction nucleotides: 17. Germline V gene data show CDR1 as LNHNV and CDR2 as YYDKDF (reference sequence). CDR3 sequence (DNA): TGTGCCACCAGCAGAGGAGCGGGGGGCCCCGATTATCGCCGGGAGACCCAGTACTTC. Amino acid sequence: CATSRGAGGPDYRRETQYF.

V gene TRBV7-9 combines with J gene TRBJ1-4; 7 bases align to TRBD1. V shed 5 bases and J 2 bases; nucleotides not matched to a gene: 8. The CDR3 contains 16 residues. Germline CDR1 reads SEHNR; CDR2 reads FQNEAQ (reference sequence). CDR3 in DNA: TGTGCCAGCAGCCCGAGAACAGGGGACACTAATGAAAAACTGTTTTTT. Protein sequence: CASSPRTGDTNEKLFF.

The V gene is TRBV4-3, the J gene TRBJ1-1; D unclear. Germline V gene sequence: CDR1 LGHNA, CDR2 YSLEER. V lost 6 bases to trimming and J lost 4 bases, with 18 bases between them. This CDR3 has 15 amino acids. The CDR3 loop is CASSYATQRGTEAFF. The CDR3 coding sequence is TGCGCCAGCAGTTACGCCACCCAACGGGGCACTGAAGCTTTCTTT.

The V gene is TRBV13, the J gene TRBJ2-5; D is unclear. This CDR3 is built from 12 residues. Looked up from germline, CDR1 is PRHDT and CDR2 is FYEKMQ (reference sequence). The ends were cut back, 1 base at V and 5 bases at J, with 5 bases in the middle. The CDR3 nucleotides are TGTGCCAGCAGCTTAGAGCTGGAGACCCAGTACTTC. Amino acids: CASSLELETQYF.

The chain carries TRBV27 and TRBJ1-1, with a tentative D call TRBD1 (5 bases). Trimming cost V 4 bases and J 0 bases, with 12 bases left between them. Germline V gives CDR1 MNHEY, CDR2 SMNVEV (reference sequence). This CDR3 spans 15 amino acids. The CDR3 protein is CASSSRQNMNTEAFF. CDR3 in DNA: TGTGCCAGCAGTTCCCGACAGAACATGAACACTGAAGCTTTCTTT.

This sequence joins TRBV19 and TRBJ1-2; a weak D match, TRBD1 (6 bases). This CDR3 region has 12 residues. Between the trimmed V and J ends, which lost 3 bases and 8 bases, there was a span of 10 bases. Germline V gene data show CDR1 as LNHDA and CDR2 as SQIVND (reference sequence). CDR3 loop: CASSISTGGYTF. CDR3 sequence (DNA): TGTGCCAGTAGTATTTCTACAGGGGGCTACACCTTC.

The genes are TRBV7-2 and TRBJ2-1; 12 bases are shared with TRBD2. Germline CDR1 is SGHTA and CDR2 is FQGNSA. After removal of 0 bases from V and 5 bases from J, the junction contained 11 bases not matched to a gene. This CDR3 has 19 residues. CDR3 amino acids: CASSLAGRGLAGPHNEQFF. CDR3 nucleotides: TGTGCCAGCAGCTTAGCCGGGCGAGGACTAGCGGGGCCCCACAATGAGCAGTTCTTC.

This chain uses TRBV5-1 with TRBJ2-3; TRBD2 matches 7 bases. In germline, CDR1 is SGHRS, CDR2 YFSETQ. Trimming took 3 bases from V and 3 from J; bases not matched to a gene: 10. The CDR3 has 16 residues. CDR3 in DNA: TGCGCCAGCAGCTGGGAAACTAGCGAGAGTACAGATACGCAGTATTTT. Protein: CASSWETSESTDTQYF.

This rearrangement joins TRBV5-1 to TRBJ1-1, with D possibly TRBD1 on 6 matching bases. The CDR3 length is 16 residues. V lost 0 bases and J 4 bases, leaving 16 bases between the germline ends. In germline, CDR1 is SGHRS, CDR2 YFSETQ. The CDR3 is CASSLGLGPRGTEAFF. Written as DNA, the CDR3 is TGCGCCAGCAGCTTGGGGCTCGGCCCCAGGGGCACTGAAGCTTTCTTT. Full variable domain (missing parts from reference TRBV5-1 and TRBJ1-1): KAGVTQTPRYLIKTRGQQVTLSCSPISGHRSVSWYQQTPGQGLQFLFEYFSETQRNKGNFPGRFSGRQFSNSRSEMNVSTLELGDSALYLCASSLGLGPRGTEAFFGQGTRLTVV.

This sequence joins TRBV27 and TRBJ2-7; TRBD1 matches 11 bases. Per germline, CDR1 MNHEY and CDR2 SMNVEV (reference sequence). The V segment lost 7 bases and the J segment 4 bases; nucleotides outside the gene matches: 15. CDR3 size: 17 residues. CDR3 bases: TGTGCCAGCACCCGGCTCGGGACAGGGGGGGAGGGTTACGAGCAGTACTTC. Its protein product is CASTRLGTGGEGYEQYF.

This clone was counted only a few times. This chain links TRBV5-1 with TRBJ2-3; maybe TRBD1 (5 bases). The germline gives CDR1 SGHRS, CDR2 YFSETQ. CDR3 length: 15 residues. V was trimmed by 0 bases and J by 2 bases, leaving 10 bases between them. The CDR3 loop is CASSLGGRDTDTQYF. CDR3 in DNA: TGCGCCAGCAGCTTGGGGGGCAGGGACACAGATACGCAGTATTTT.

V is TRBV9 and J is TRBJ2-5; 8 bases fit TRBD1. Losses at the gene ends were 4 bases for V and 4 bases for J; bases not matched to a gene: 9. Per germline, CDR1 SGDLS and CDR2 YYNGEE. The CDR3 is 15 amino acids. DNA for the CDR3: TGTGCCAGCAGCCCCGGGCAGGGGGCCGGAGAGACCCAGTACTTC. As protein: CASSPGQGAGETQYF.

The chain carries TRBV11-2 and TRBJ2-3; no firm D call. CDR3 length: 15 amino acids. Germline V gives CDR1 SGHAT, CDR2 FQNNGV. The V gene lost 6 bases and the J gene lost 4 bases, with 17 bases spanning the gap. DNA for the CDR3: TGTGCCAGCAGAAAAGCTTATGTCAGGTCAGATACGCAGTATTTT. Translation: CASRKAYVRSDTQYF.

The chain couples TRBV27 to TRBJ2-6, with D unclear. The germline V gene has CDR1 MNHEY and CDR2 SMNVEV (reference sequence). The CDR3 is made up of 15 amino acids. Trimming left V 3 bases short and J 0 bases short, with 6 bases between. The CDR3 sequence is CASSLSLSGANVLTF. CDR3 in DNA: TGTGCCAGCAGTTTGAGTCTCTCTGGGGCCAACGTCCTGACTTTC.

CDR3 nucleotide sequence: TGTGCCAGCACCGTACAGGGGGGGGAAGCTTTCTTT. It is translated as CASTVQGGEAFF. The chain has TRBV6-5 and TRBJ1-1; 8 positions agree with TRBD1. The CDR3 extends over 12 amino acids. The ends lost 7 bases at V and 8 bases at J; junction bases unmatched: 6. Germline V gene sequence: CDR1 MNHEY, CDR2 SVGAGI.

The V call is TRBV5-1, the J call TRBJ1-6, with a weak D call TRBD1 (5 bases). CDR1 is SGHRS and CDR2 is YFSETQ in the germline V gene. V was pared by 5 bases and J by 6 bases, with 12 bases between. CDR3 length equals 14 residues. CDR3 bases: TGCGCCAGCAGTTCCGGCGGGACTAATTCACCCCTCCACTTT. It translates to CASSSGGTNSPLHF.